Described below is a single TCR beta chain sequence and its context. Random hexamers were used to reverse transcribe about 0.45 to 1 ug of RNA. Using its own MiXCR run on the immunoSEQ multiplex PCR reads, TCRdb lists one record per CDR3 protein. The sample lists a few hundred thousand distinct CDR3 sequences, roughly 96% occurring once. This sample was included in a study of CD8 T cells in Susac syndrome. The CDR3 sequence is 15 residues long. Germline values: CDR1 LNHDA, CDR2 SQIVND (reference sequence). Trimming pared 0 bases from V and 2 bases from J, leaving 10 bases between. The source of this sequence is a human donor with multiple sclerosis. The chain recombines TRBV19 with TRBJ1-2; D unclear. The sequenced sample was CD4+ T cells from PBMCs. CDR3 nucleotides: TGTGCCAGTAGTATAGATGGCGGAAAAAACTATGGCTACACCTTC. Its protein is CASSIDGGKNYGYTF. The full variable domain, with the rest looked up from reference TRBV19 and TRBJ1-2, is DGGITQSPKYLFRKEGQNVTLSCEQNLNHDAMYWYRQDPGQGLRLIYYSQIVNDFQKGDIAEGYSVSREKKESFPLTVTSAQKNPTAFYLCASSIDGGKNYGYTFGSGTRLTVV.